Listed below are T cell receptor beta chains from one sample, sequenced in a study of blood T cell repertoires in COVID-19. Libraries were prepared by immunoSEQ multiplex PCR; TCRdb keeps only in-frame clonotypes and omits some of them. This table has hundreds of thousands of clones, roughly 85% appearing once. Sequenced material: PBMCs or T cells enriched from blood (not recorded which). The source is a woman aged 25 to 39 who had been exposed to COVID-19. Each CDR3 is given with its conserved first and last residue. Each record gives: J gene, clone size, D gene, V gene, CDR3 protein, CDR3 DNA. D genes are given only for firm matches. Size is stated for part of the rows, as once, few or many counts, or as a class when the clone is expanded.

TRBJ2-3	once	-	TRBV19	CASSSQGTHTQYF	TGTGCCAGTAGTTCACAGGGTACGCATACGCAGTATTTT
TRBJ2-1	-	TRBD1	TRBV27	CASSSTGWDRGYNEQFF	TGTGCCAGCAGTTCGACAGGGTGGGACAGGGGATACAATGAGCAGTTCTTC
TRBJ2-7	-	TRBD2	TRBV4-2	CASSQDRTRSSYEQYF	TGTGCCAGCAGCCAAGATCGGACTAGAAGCTCCTACGAGCAGTACTTC
TRBJ1-1	-	-	TRBV11-2	CASSLGVAMNTEAFF	TGTGCCAGCAGCTTAGGTGTAGCCATGAACACTGAAGCTTTCTTT
TRBJ2-7	-	TRBD1	TRBV25-1	CASSEGQGTYEQYF	TGTGCCAGCAGTGAAGGACAGGGGACCTACGAGCAGTACTTC
TRBJ1-2	-	-	TRBV28	CASSRTRYGYTF	TGTGCCAGCAGTCGGACTCGCTATGGCTACACCTTC
TRBJ1-1	-	-	TRBV27	CASRLGGTEAFF	TGTGCCAGCAGACTAGGGGGCACTGAAGCTTTCTTT
TRBJ1-1	-	TRBD1	TRBV7-8	CASRGDSLNTEAFF	TGTGCCAGCAGGGGGGACAGCTTGAACACTGAAGCTTTCTTT
TRBJ1-1	-	-	TRBV7-2	CASRLSKNTEAFF	TGTGCCAGCCGACTATCTAAGAACACTGAAGCTTTCTTT
TRBJ2-1	-	TRBD1	TRBV11-2	CASSLDSPTGVINEQFF	TGTGCCAGCAGCTTAGATAGTCCTACAGGGGTTATCAATGAGCAGTTCTTC
TRBJ2-3	-	-	TRBV24-1	CATSDIRGTDTQYF	TGTGCCACCAGTGATATACGGGGCACAGATACGCAGTATTTT
TRBJ2-3	once	-	TRBV7-2	CASSSPRGHPPSTDTQYF	TGTGCCAGCAGCTCTCCCCGAGGACACCCCCCCAGCACAGATACGCAGTATTTT
TRBJ2-1	few	-	TRBV7-9	CASSLGGSGTYNEQFF	TGTGCCAGCAGCTTAGGTGGTAGCGGTACCTACAATGAGCAGTTCTTC
TRBJ2-6	-	TRBD1	TRBV5-3	CARSLDRQGWSGANVLTF	TGTGCCAGAAGCTTGGACCGACAGGGATGGTCTGGGGCCAACGTCCTGACTTTC
TRBJ2-7	-	-	TRBV4-1	CASSQGKLGSYEQYF	TGCGCCAGCAGCCAAGGGAAGCTTGGGAGCTACGAGCAGTACTTC
TRBJ1-5	-	-	TRBV4-1	CASSQEAPSNQPQHF	TGCGCCAGCAGCCAAGAAGCACCGAGCAATCAGCCCCAGCATTTT
TRBJ2-5	-	-	TRBV6-5	CASSPREMETQYF	TGTGCCAGCAGCCCAAGGGAGATGGAGACCCAGTACTTC
TRBJ2-2	-	-	TRBV5-1	CASNPSQGSNTGELFF	TGCGCCAGCAACCCCTCTCAGGGTTCGAACACCGGGGAGCTGTTTTTT
TRBJ2-3	-	-	TRBV23-1	CASSKEDSCTDTQYF	TGCGCCAGCAGTAAAGAAGACAGTTGCACAGATACGCAGTATTTT
TRBJ2-2	few	TRBD2	TRBV4-3	CASSQRGGSLNTGELFF	TGCGCCAGCAGCCAGCGGGGAGGGAGTTTGAACACCGGGGAGCTGTTTTTT
TRBJ1-1	-	-	TRBV7-9	CASSLPAGLNTEAFF	TGTGCCAGCAGCTTACCGGCAGGGCTGAACACTGAAGCTTTCTTT
TRBJ2-7	once	-	TRBV7-2	CASSSSGYTSYEQYF	TGTGCCAGCAGCTCATCCGGGTACACCTCCTACGAGCAGTACTTC